These 8 T cell receptor beta chains were all obtained from the same sample, sequenced in a study of blood T cell repertoires in COVID-19. Repertoires were generated with immunoSEQ multiplex PCR, while TCRdb's copy carries only in-frame clones and drops some. Altogether over 65,000 clones are present, 81% being singletons, with the ten largest covering 44%. The sample taken for sequencing was peripheral blood. Source of these receptors: a man older than 75 with acute or convalescent COVID-19.

J is TRBJ2-2 and V is TRBV5-1, with 14 nucleotides matching TRBD2. Germline CDR1 SGHRS, CDR2 YFSETQ. The CDR3 covers 15 residues. V was pared by 4 bases and J by 7 bases, with 3 bases of the junction left unmatched. For the CDR3, the DNA is TGCGCCAGCAGCCCGGGACTAGCGGGAGTCGGGGAGCTGTTTTTT. Its translation is CASSPGLAGVGELFF.

The J gene is TRBJ1-5, the V gene TRBV10-3, with TRBD1 matching over 7 bases. The length of the CDR3 is 17 residues. Germline V gene data show CDR1 as ENHRY and CDR2 as SYGVKD. The V segment lost 0 bases and the J segment 0 bases; nucleotides outside the gene matches: 5. As DNA, the CDR3 is TGTGCCATCAGTGAGTCGGGACAGTCGGATAGCAATCAGCCCCAGCATTTT. It yields the protein CAISESGQSDSNQPQHF.

The rearrangement links TRBV6-6 to TRBJ1-1; TRBD1 aligns across 8 bases. The V gene's germline CDR1 is MNHNY and CDR2 SVGAGI (reference sequence). Trimming removed 2 bases from V and 0 bases from J; junction bases left unmatched: 2. The CDR3 spans 15 residues. The CDR3 region is CASSYGTGMNTEAFF. As DNA, the CDR3 is TGTGCCAGCAGTTACGGGACAGGTATGAACACTGAAGCTTTCTTT.

The chain uses TRBV6-4 and TRBJ2-1, with D possibly matching TRBD1 (6 bases). Germline CDR1 reads MRHNA; CDR2 reads SNTAGT. This CDR3 is built from 15 residues. Trimming left V 4 bases short and J 9 bases short, with 19 bases between. The CDR3 bases are TGTGCCAGCAGTGTTTTAGGGGGAGTCTGGGGTGAGCAGTTCTTC. Translated: CASSVLGGVWGEQFF.

V is TRBV5-6 and J is TRBJ1-1; D gene ambiguous. Trimming took off 0 bases at V and 8 bases at J, with 11 bases between the two ends. The germline CDR1 and CDR2 sequences are SGHDT and YYEEEE. CDR3 length: 13 residues. The CDR3 reads CASSLVEHPEAFF. The CDR3 DNA is TGTGCCAGCAGCTTGGTAGAGCACCCAGAAGCTTTCTTT.

This chain uses TRBV19 with TRBJ2-7; 9 bases are a match to TRBD1. The V gene end was trimmed by 8 bases and the J gene end by 1 base; junction bases not matched to a gene: 6. This CDR3 has 14 residues. From germline, CDR1 is LNHDA and CDR2 SQIVND (reference sequence). DNA of the CDR3: TGTGCCAGTTCGACAGGGGGTTCGTCCTACGAGCAGTACTTC. This translates into CASSTGGSSYEQYF. Full variable domain (outside the CDR3, taken from reference TRBV19 and TRBJ2-7): DGGITQSPKYLFRKEGQNVTLSCEQNLNHDAMYWYRQDPGQGLRLIYYSQIVNDFQKGDIAEGYSVSREKKESFPLTVTSAQKNPTAFYLCASSTGGSSYEQYFGPGTRLTVT.

The chain carries TRBV9 and TRBJ2-7; the D gene is possibly TRBD1 (7 bases). Between the trimmed V and J ends, which lost 2 bases and 1 base, there was a span of 13 bases. The CDR3 contains 15 residues. The germline CDR1 and CDR2 sequences are SGDLS and YYNGEE. The CDR3 DNA reads TGTGCCAGCAGCGTCCAGGGGGGACAGTCCTACGAGCAGTACTTC. This gives the protein CASSVQGGQSYEQYF.

The chain employs TRBV10-3 and TRBJ2-2, with D perhaps matching TRBD1 (6 bases). The CDR3 sequence is 14 residues long. Germline V gene sequence: CDR1 ENHRY, CDR2 SYGVKD. Trimming took 10 bases from V and 1 from J, leaving 13 bases between them. The CDR3 region has the DNA TGTGCCACCCGGCGGACAGTGAACACCGGGGAGCTGTTTTTT. Protein: CATRRTVNTGELFF.